Following are 20 T cell receptor beta chains from one sample sequenced in a study of T cells in Graves' hyperthyroidism and ophthalmopathy. Amplification yielded TCR beta CDR3 regions, with RNA transcripts as the source. RT-PCR in the first round (using the HTBI primer set) targeted the TCR CDR3. MiXCR was run by TCRdb on the multiplex PCR reads, yielding one entry per CDR3 protein. Of hundreds of thousands of distinct CDR3 sequences listed, approximately 15% are singletons. Sample: blood. The receptors derive from a woman aged 25 to 39 with Graves' hyperthyroidism that later progressed to Graves' ophthalmopathy.

This clonotype was observed many times. V and J are TRBV9 and TRBJ2-1; TRBD2 aligns across 7 bases. The V gene's germline CDR1 is SGDLS and CDR2 YYNGEE. V was pared by 0 bases and J by 3 bases, with 3 bases of the junction left unmatched. The CDR3 length is 15 residues. This chain's CDR3 is CASSVAGGFYNEQFF. The DNA for the CDR3 is TGTGCCAGCAGCGTAGCGGGAGGCTTCTACAATGAGCAGTTCTTC.

In its sample, this clonotype was seen a few times. The J gene is TRBJ2-7, the V gene TRBV27; 7 bases map to TRBD1. V was pared by 5 bases and J by 1 base, with 5 bases of the junction left unmatched. Germline values: CDR1 MNHEY, CDR2 SMNVEV (reference sequence). There are 14 residues in the CDR3. The CDR3 DNA follows: TGTGCCAGCAGTAGACAGGGTTTGTCCTACGAGCAGTACTTC. This encodes CASSRQGLSYEQYF.

This clonotype was seen repeatedly, ten times or more. This chain uses TRBV28 with TRBJ1-4; TRBD1 matches 7 bases. The CDR3 is made up of 15 amino acids. Germline V lookup: CDR1 MDHEN, CDR2 SYDVKM. J was trimmed by 6 bases and V by 4 bases; bases with no gene match: 8. CDR3: CASSSGTAGYEKLFF. As DNA, the CDR3 is TGTGCCAGCAGTTCCGGGACAGCCGGTTATGAAAAACTGTTTTTT.

This clonotype showed up many times. The V and J genes are TRBV5-1 and TRBJ1-1; 8 bases line up with TRBD1. This CDR3 comprises 18 residues. The J segment lost 3 bases and the V segment lost 0 bases, leaving 13 bases of the junction unmatched. The germline gives CDR1 SGHRS, CDR2 YFSETQ. This CDR3 reads CASSLAWQGAGKDTEAFF. The CDR3 nucleotides are TGCGCCAGCAGCTTGGCATGGCAGGGGGCCGGAAAGGACACTGAAGCTTTCTTT.

This clonotype was seen ten or more times. The chain uses TRBV14 and TRBJ1-5; maybe TRBD1 (6 bases). Germline V gives CDR1 SGHDN, CDR2 FVKESK. CDR3 length: 13 amino acids. The V gene lost 3 bases and the J gene lost 7 bases, with 10 bases spanning the gap. As DNA, the CDR3 is TGTGCCAGCAGCCAGGCCGGGGGCCAGCCCCAGCATTTT. As protein: CASSQAGGQPQHF. Full variable domain (rest looked up from reference TRBV14 and TRBJ1-5): EAGVTQFPSHSVIEKGQTVTLRCDPISGHDNLYWYRRVMGKEIKFLLHFVKESKQDESGMPNNRFLAERTGGTYSTLKVQPAELEDSGVYFCASSQAGGQPQHFGDGTRLSIL.

This clonotype was seen many times. This rearrangement joins TRBV14 to TRBJ2-1, with D possibly TRBD1 on 6 matching bases. V lost 5 bases and J lost 3, with 14 bases in between. Germline V gene lookup returns CDR1 SGHDN and CDR2 FVKESK. The CDR3 has 15 residues. The CDR3 protein is CASSSRTVNYNEQFF. The CDR3, as DNA: TGTGCCAGCAGCTCCCGGACAGTTAACTACAATGAGCAGTTCTTC.

This clonotype was observed a handful of times. This rearrangement joins TRBV6-2 or TRBV6-3 to TRBJ2-7; possible D gene TRBD2, 5 bases. The V end was cut by 7 bases, the J end by 7 bases, with 11 bases between. The CDR3 is 11 amino acids. The germline gives CDR1 MNHEY, CDR2 SVGEGT. The CDR3 here is CASTNSGEQYF. CDR3 nucleotide sequence: TGTGCCAGCACAAACTCGGGGGAGCAGTACTTC.

There are a few counts of this clonotype. This sequence joins TRBV6-5 and TRBJ2-1, with 9 bases that match TRBD2. CDR3 size: 15 residues. With 0 bases clipped from V and 9 bases from J, the junction kept 6 bases outside the gene matches. Germline values: CDR1 MNHEY, CDR2 SVGAGI. The CDR3 protein is CASSYSTSGHGEQFF. CDR3 coding DNA: TGTGCCAGCAGTTACTCGACTAGCGGCCATGGTGAGCAGTTCTTC.

V gene TRBV6-2 or TRBV6-3 combines with J gene TRBJ1-3; D possibly corresponds to TRBD1 (5 bases). CDR1 is MNHEY and CDR2 is SVGEGT in the germline V gene. V dropped 4 bases and J dropped 14 bases, with 12 bases sitting between them. This CDR3 contains 11 residues. CDR3 coding DNA: TGTGCCAGCAGTTCTACGACAGCCTTATATTTT. This gives the protein CASSSTTALYF.

The sample holds one count of this clonotype. This chain links TRBV20-1 with TRBJ2-1; a possible D gene is TRBD2 (6 bases). The length of the CDR3 is 16 residues. Trimming removed 0 bases at V and 4 bases at J, with 16 bases between. Germline CDR1 reads DFQATT; CDR2 reads SNEGSKA (reference sequence). The CDR3: CSARDRRALGYNEQFF. The CDR3 DNA reads TGCAGTGCTAGAGACAGGAGGGCCCTCGGGTACAATGAGCAGTTCTTC.

The chain employs TRBV3-1 and TRBJ2-2; TRBD1 is a possible D gene (5 bases). The CDR3 runs to 16 residues. Trimming took off 1 base at V and 6 bases at J, with 15 bases between the two ends. Per the germline V gene, CDR1 is LGHDT and CDR2 is YNNKEL (reference sequence). The CDR3 coding sequence is TGTGCCAGCAGCCAAGGGTTTGGCCAAGGGGCCGGGGAGCTGTTTTTT. This sequence encodes CASSQGFGQGAGELFF.

This clonotype was seen more than once but under ten times. The rearrangement uses TRBV5-4 and TRBJ2-6, with no clear D. Germline V gene lookup returns CDR1 SGHNT and CDR2 YYREEE (reference sequence). Trimming stripped 5 bases from V and 2 bases from J, with 8 bases between. The CDR3 runs 14 residues. The CDR3 here is CASRTSAGANVLTF. CDR3 nucleotides: TGTGCCAGCAGGACCAGCGCTGGGGCCAACGTCCTGACTTTC.

This clonotype was recorded many times. V is TRBV3-1 and J is TRBJ2-1; D perhaps matches TRBD2 (5 bases). V was clipped by 1 base and J by 0 bases, with 7 bases between them. Germline CDR1 reads LGHDT; CDR2 reads YNNKEL (reference sequence). CDR3 length: 15 residues. CDR3 in amino acids: CASSQGGFSYNEQFF. The CDR3, as DNA: TGTGCCAGCAGCCAAGGAGGGTTCTCCTACAATGAGCAGTTCTTC.

This clonotype showed up many times. This chain uses TRBV12-3 or TRBV12-4 with TRBJ2-1; no definite D call. The CDR3 length is 12 residues. V shed 10 bases and J shed 7 bases, with 14 bases lying between them. CDR3 sequence: CAIKPTGNEQFF. The CDR3 nucleotides read TGTGCCATCAAACCCACCGGGAATGAGCAGTTCTTC.

This clonotype was seen repeatedly, ten times or more. The chain uses TRBV24-1 and TRBJ2-1, with TRBD1 matching over 8 bases. CDR3 length: 15 amino acids. The germline gives CDR1 KGHDR, CDR2 SFDVKD. V shed 3 bases, J shed 10 bases, and the junction held 10 bases outside the gene matches. The CDR3 reads CATSDIGQGLREQFF. The CDR3 DNA follows: TGTGCCACCAGTGATATAGGACAGGGCCTTCGAGAGCAGTTCTTC.

The genes are TRBV7-9 and TRBJ2-7; TRBD2 aligns across 8 bases. Germline CDR1 reads SEHNR; CDR2 reads FQNEAQ (reference sequence). This CDR3 contains 16 residues. V lost 5 bases to trimming and J lost 3 bases; unmatched junction nucleotides: 12. In DNA, the CDR3 is TGTGCCAGCAGCCCCCGAAGAGGGCTAGCGGGCTACGAGCAGTACTTC. It specifies CASSPRRGLAGYEQYF.

This clonotype was detected only a few times. The chain couples TRBV28 to TRBJ2-2; D not certain. Looked up from germline, CDR1 is MDHEN and CDR2 is SYDVKM. This CDR3 has 12 residues. V was trimmed by 5 bases and J by 7 bases, leaving 8 bases between them. For the CDR3, the DNA is TGTGCCAGCAGTCCCCGAGTCGGGGAGCTGTTTTTT. Protein sequence: CASSPRVGELFF.

The chain has TRBV20-1 and TRBJ1-2; perhaps TRBD1 as D (6 bases). The CDR3 has 13 residues. Per the germline V gene, CDR1 is DFQATT and CDR2 is SNEGSKA (reference sequence). V lost 2 bases to trimming and J lost 4 bases, with 11 bases between them. CDR3 in amino acids: CSARQGQAYGYTF. CDR3 bases: TGCAGTGCTAGACAGGGGCAGGCCTATGGCTACACCTTC.

Turning to this clonotype: A much larger clone is a single base away; this may be a read error. This chain connects TRBV4-1 to TRBJ2-2, with D maybe TRBD2 (5 bases). The length of the CDR3 is 13 residues. V lost 0 bases and J 7 bases, leaving 6 bases between the germline ends. Germline V gene lookup returns CDR1 MGHRA and CDR2 YSYEKL. For the CDR3, the DNA is TGCGCCAGCAGCCAAGATCGGGGCGGGGAGCTGTTTTTT. Translated, it gives CASSQDRGGELFF.

The gene calls are TRBV27 and TRBJ2-3; 9 bases agree with TRBD2. Germline values: CDR1 MNHEY, CDR2 SMNVEV (reference sequence). CDR3 length: 18 amino acids. The junction had 14 bases not matched to a gene; V was cut back by 5 bases and J by 2 bases. The CDR3: CASSPLMGAGGNTDTQYF. The CDR3 DNA is TGTGCCAGCAGTCCCCTAATGGGAGCGGGGGGTAACACAGATACGCAGTATTTT.